The 10 T cell receptor beta chains listed next were all sequenced from one sample in a study of cytomegalovirus exposure and HLA in healthy donors. A multiplex PCR was run with 60 Vbeta primers and 13 Jbeta primers. TCRdb's copy holds only in-frame clones and misses some; the assay was immunoSEQ multiplex PCR. Among 55,000 to 65,000 clones listed, approximately 83% were seen once. The sample comprised PBMCs. The receptors were sampled from a female donor in good health and CMV-seronegative.

CDR3 in amino acids: CASSQGAGEQYF. DNA of the CDR3: TGTGCCAGCAGTCAGGGGGCAGGCGAGCAGTACTTC. The chain recombines TRBV5-6 with TRBJ2-7; 8 bases are shared with TRBD1. With V trimmed by 5 bases and J by 6 bases, 4 bases remained unmatched. The germline V gene encodes CDR1 SGHDT and CDR2 YYEEEE. The CDR3 is 12 residues long.

The chain carries TRBV6-1 and TRBJ2-2; D gene ambiguous. The germline V gene encodes CDR1 MNHNS and CDR2 SASEGT. With 4 bases removed from V and 5 bases from J, the gap between germline ends came to 14 bases. This CDR3 is 15 amino acids long. CDR3 nucleotides: TGTGCCAGCAGTGTAGACACAATCCCAACCGGGGAGCTGTTTTTT. Translated, it gives CASSVDTIPTGELFF.

V gene TRBV28 combines with J gene TRBJ2-7, with 10 positions matching TRBD2. J lost 2 bases, V lost 6 bases, and 19 bases had no gene match. The CDR3 sequence is 19 residues long. Germline assignment: CDR1 MDHEN and CDR2 SYDVKM. As DNA, the CDR3 is TGTGCCAGCAGCTCAGGAAGCGCGATACTAGCGGGAAAGGCCTACGAGCAGTACTTC. Protein: CASSSGSAILAGKAYEQYF.

The chain carries TRBV28 and TRBJ2-7; tentatively, D is TRBD2 (6 bases). Per the germline V gene, CDR1 is MDHEN and CDR2 is SYDVKM. The CDR3 covers 13 residues. Trimming cost V 3 bases and J 3 bases, with 9 bases left between them. Written as DNA, the CDR3 is TGTGCCAGCAGTTTCGGAGGGGACTACGAGCAGTACTTC. It encodes CASSFGGDYEQYF.

This chain connects TRBV10-2 to TRBJ2-7; TRBD1 matches 9 bases. V shed 7 bases, J shed 4 bases, and the junction held 2 bases outside the gene matches. The V gene's germline CDR1 is WSHSY and CDR2 SAAADI. The CDR3 covers 12 residues. The CDR3 nucleotides are TGCGCCAGCACCGGGACAGGGTACGAGCAGTACTTC. This encodes CASTGTGYEQYF.

V gene TRBV4-3 combines with J gene TRBJ2-2; 7 nucleotides match TRBD1. Germline V gene lookup returns CDR1 LGHNA and CDR2 YSLEER. There are 16 residues in the CDR3. V lost 0 bases and J lost 4; bases outside the gene matches: 5. The CDR3 is CASSQDRQGPTGELFF. For the CDR3, the DNA is TGCGCCAGCAGCCAAGACCGACAGGGCCCCACCGGGGAGCTGTTTTTT.

This clone was counted only a few times. Other DNA sequences in this sample translate to the same CDR3. The chain joins TRBV15 to TRBJ2-5, with 7 bases matching TRBD2. CDR3 length equals 17 residues. Germline values: CDR1 LNHNV, CDR2 YYDKDF (reference sequence). V lost 1 base and J lost 2; bases outside the gene matches: 10. This CDR3 reads CATSRGERGGGQETQYF. The CDR3 region has the DNA TGTGCCACCAGCAGAGGCGAGCGGGGCGGGGGACAAGAGACCCAGTACTTC.

For the CDR3, the DNA is TGTGCCAGCAGCCGACAGGGCTTCGAGCAGTACTTC. It is translated as CASSRQGFEQYF. This chain links TRBV11-3 with TRBJ2-7; 7 bases align to TRBD1. CDR3 length: 12 residues. The ends lost 5 bases at V and 6 bases at J; junction bases unmatched: 4. Germline CDR1 and CDR2: SGHNT and YENEEA.

The genes are TRBV30 and TRBJ1-2, with 7 positions matching TRBD1. V was clipped by 0 bases and J by 4 bases; unmatched bases: 2. The CDR3 length is 13 residues. Germline V gene sequence: CDR1 GTSNPN, CDR2 SVGIG (reference sequence). Here the CDR3 reads CAWSVGQVYGYTF. CDR3 DNA sequence: TGTGCCTGGAGTGTAGGACAGGTCTATGGCTACACCTTC.

This chain's CDR3 is CASSQDGGGETQYF. CDR3 in DNA: TGTGCCAGCAGCCAAGATGGGGGAGGTGAGACCCAGTACTTC. V is TRBV4-2 and J is TRBJ2-5, with a weak D call TRBD2 (6 bases). The CDR3 loop spans 14 amino acids. V lost 0 bases and J lost 5, with 10 bases in between. The germline V gene encodes CDR1 LGHNA and CDR2 YNFKEQ.